This T cell receptor (beta chain) was identified during a study of persistence of HIV-infected CD4 T cells. Sequencing used immunoSEQ version 4 in survey mode. The method was immunoSEQ multiplex PCR; TCRdb's version includes in-frame clones alone and lacks a portion of them. This table has about 40,000 clones, around 82% appearing once. Study findings and constraints: TCR oligoclonality correlated with proviral oligoclonality in the same sorted populations.

The CDR3 has 19 amino acids. Germline loops: CDR1 KGHSH, CDR2 LQKENI. With V trimmed by 1 base and J by 0 bases, 6 bases remained unmatched. Concerning this clone: Its antigen is unknown.

Overlapping HIV-1 Gag 15-mer peptides at approximately 0.96 ug per peptide per mL were used. CD40L/CD69 double-negative CD45RO-high memory CD4+ T cells were collected. Plasma HIV-1 RNA stayed below 50 copies/mL for at least 4 years. This chain joins TRBV18 and TRBJ2-1; the match to TRBD2 covers 13 bases. The receptor was isolated from an adult man with HIV who was CMV-seropositive. The sample was CD4+ T cells sorted from PBMCs after roughly 18-hour stimulation, taken from a patient who received antiretroviral therapy. The CDR3 region is CASSPLPGTSGISYNEQFF. CDR3 DNA sequence: TGTGCCAGCTCACCACTCCCCGGGACTAGCGGGATCTCCTACAATGAGCAGTTCTTC.